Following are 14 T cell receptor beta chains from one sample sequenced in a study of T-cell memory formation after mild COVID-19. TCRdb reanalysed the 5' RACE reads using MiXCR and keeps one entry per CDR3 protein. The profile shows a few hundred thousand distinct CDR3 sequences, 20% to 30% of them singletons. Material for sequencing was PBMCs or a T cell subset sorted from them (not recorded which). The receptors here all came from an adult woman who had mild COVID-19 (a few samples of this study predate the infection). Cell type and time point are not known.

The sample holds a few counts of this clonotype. The chain's CDR3 is CASSIGAGMDTQYF. In nucleotides, the CDR3 is TGTGCCAGTAGTATTGGGGCAGGGATGGATACGCAGTATTTT. The V gene is TRBV19, the J gene TRBJ2-3; the D gene is possibly TRBD1 (5 bases). V was cut by 3 bases and J by 6 bases, with 13 bases left in between. Germline V lookup: CDR1 LNHDA, CDR2 SQIVND (reference sequence). CDR3 length: 14 residues.

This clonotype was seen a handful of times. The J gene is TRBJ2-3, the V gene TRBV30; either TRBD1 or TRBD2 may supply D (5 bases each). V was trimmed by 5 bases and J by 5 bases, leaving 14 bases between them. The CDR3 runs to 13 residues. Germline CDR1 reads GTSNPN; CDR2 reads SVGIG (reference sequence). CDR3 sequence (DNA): TGTGCCTGGTGCCGGGACCTCAAAGATACGCAGTATTTT. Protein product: CAWCRDLKDTQYF.

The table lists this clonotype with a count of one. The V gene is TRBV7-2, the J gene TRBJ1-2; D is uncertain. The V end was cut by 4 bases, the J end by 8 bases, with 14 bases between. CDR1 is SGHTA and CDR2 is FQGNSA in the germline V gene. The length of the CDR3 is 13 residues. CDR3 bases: TGTGCCAGCAGCTCCGTGGCCAGCCGGGGCTACACCTTC. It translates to CASSSVASRGYTF.

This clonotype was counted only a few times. CDR3: CASSHSGRRDTQYF. The CDR3 nucleotides read TGTGCCAGCAGCCACAGCGGGAGACGGGATACGCAGTATTTT. This chain uses TRBV3-1 with TRBJ2-3, with 8 bases fitting TRBD2. Germline CDR1 reads LGHDT; CDR2 reads YNNKEL (reference sequence). The CDR3 is 14 amino acids. The J segment lost 6 bases and the V segment lost 3 bases, leaving 5 bases of the junction unmatched.

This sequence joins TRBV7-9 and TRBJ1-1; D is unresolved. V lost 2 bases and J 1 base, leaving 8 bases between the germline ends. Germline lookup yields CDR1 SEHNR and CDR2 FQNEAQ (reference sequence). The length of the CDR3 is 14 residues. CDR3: CASSLRARNTEAFF. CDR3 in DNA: TGTGCCAGCAGCTTAAGGGCACGGAACACTGAAGCTTTCTTT. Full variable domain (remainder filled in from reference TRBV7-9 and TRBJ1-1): DTGVSQNPRHKITKRGQNVTFRCDPISEHNRLYWYRQTLGQGPEFLTYFQNEAQLEKSRLLSDRFSAERPKGSFSTLEIQRTEQGDSAMYLCASSLRARNTEAFFGQGTRLTVV.

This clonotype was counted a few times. CDR3 loop: CASSVTRRNEQFF. The DNA for the CDR3 is TGTGCCAGCAGCGTGACGCGTAGGAATGAGCAGTTCTTC. The rearrangement links TRBV12-3 or TRBV12-4 to TRBJ2-1; D is ambiguous. This CDR3 has 13 amino acids. The V and J ends lost 6 bases and 7 bases respectively, with 13 bases between them.

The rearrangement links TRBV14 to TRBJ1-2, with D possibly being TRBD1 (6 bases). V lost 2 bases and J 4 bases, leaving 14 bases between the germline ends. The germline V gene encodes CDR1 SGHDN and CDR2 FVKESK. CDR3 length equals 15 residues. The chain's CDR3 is CASSQKDRSLYGYTF. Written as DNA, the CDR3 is TGTGCCAGCAGCCAAAAGGACAGATCCCTCTATGGCTACACCTTC.

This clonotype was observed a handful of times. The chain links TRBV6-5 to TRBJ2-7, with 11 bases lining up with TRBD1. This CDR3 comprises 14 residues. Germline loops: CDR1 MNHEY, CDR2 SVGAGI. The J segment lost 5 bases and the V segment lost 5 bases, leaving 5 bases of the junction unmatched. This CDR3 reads CASSGDRGKDEQYF. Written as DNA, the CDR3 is TGTGCCAGCAGTGGGGACAGGGGGAAGGACGAGCAGTACTTC.

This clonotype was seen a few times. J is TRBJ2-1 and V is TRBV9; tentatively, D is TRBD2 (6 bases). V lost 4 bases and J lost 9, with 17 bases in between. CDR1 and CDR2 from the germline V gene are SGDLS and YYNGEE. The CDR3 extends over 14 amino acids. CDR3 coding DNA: TGTGCCAGCAGCCCCCACGGCCAAGCGGGTGAGCAGTTCTTC. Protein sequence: CASSPHGQAGEQFF.

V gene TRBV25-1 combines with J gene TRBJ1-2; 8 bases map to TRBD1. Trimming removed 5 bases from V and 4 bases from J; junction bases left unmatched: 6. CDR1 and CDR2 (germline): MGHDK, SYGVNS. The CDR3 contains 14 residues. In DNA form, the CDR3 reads TGTGCCAGCAGTTTAAAGACAGGGGCCTATGGCTACACCTTC. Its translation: CASSLKTGAYGYTF.

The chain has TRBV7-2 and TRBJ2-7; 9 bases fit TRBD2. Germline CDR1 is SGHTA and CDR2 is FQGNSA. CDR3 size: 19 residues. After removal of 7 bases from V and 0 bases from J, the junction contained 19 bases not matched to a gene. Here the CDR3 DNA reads TGTGCCAGCACCGCCGGGGCGCCTAGCGGGGATTCAAGCTCCTACGAGCAGTACTTC. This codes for CASTAGAPSGDSSSYEQYF.

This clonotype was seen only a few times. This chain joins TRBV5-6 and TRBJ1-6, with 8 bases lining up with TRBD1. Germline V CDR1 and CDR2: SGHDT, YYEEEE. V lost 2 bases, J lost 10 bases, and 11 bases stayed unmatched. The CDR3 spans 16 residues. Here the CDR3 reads CASSFPRQGFGSPLHF. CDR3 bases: TGTGCCAGCAGCTTTCCCCGACAGGGGTTTGGATCACCCCTCCACTTT.

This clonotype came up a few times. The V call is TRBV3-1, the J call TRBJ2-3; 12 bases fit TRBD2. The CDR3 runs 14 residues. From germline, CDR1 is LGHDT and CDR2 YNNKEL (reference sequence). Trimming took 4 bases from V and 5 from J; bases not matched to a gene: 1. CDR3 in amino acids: CASSLTSGRDTQYF. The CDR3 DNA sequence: TGTGCCAGCAGCCTGACTAGCGGGAGAGATACGCAGTATTTT.

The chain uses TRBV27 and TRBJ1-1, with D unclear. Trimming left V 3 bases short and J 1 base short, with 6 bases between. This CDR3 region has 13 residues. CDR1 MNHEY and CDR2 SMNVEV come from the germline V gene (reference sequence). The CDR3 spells CASSFKRNTEAFF. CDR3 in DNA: TGTGCCAGCAGTTTTAAGCGGAACACTGAAGCTTTCTTT.